The clone carrying this TCR beta chain was found many times. Antigen specificity is unknown. The data were obtained in a study of identical twins. Study results and caveats: Invariant MAIT and iNKT cells are populations that could partly confound zero-insertion analyses. Memory repertoires lacked the insertion deficit that abundant cord blood beta clonotypes showed.

A universal primer site arose from template switching, and cDNA bore unique molecular identifiers. TCRdb processed the 5' RACE reads anew with MiXCR; each CDR3 protein has one entry. The table has approximately 250,000 distinct CDR3 sequences, 6.5% seen once. Trimming took 5 bases from V and 5 from J, leaving 12 bases between them. The length of the CDR3 is 13 residues. This sample was shared with a second study, whose subject was T cells expressing NK-cell markers. From that paper: Nothing established the HCMV specificity of expanded NKG2C+ T cell clones.

Sequenced: CD8+ T cells sorted from blood. This receptor was obtained from a woman in her late teens or twenties in good health. V and J are TRBV12-3 or TRBV12-4 and TRBJ1-2, with D perhaps matching TRBD1 (5 bases). The CDR3 here is CASSPGTRYGYTF. The CDR3 nucleotides read TGTGCCAGCAGTCCCGGGACCCGTTATGGCTACACCTTC.